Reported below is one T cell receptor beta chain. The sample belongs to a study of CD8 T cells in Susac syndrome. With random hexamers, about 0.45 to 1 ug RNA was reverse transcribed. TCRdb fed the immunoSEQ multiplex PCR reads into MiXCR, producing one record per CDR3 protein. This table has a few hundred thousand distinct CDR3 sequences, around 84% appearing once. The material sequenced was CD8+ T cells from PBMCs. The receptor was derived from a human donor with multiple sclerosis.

The CDR3 DNA follows: TGCAGCGTTGATGGGGGGAGCGTCAATGAGCAGTTCTTC. Protein product: CSVDGGSVNEQFF. This chain links TRBV29-1 with TRBJ2-1; D is possibly TRBD2 (6 bases). Germline V CDR1 and CDR2: SQVTM, ANQGSEA. This CDR3 spans 13 amino acids. Trimming shortened V by 3 bases and J by 6 bases, and 12 bases separated the two germline ends.